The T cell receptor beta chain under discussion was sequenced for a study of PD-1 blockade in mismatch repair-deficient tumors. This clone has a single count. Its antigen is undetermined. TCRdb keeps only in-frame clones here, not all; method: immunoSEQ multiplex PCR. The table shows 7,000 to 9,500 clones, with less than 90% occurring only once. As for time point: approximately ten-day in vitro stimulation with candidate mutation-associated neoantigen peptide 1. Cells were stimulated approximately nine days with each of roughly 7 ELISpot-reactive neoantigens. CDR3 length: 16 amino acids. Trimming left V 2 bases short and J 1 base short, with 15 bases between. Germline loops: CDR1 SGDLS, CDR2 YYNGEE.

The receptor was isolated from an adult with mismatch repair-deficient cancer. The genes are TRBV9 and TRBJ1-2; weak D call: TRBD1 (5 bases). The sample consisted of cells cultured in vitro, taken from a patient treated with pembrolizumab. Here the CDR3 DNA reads TGTGCCAGCAGCGTTGAGGTTTACAGGATTAACTATGGCTACACCTTC. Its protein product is CASSVEVYRINYGYTF.